The 9 T cell receptor beta chains below were found in one sample sequenced in a study of blood T cell repertoires in COVID-19. The method was immunoSEQ multiplex PCR; TCRdb's version includes in-frame clones alone and lacks a portion of them. This table has 220,000 or so clones, roughly 80% appearing once. The specimen was peripheral blood. Receptors originate from a woman aged 70 to 79 with acute or convalescent COVID-19.

The chain couples TRBV7-9 to TRBJ2-7; a weak D match, TRBD1 (6 bases). The CDR3 spans 14 residues. V was cut by 3 bases and J by 1 base, with 10 bases left in between. Germline CDR1 is SEHNR and CDR2 is FQNEAQ (reference sequence). CDR3 protein: CASSFGGQSYEQYF. CDR3 nucleotide sequence: TGTGCCAGCAGCTTCGGTGGACAGTCCTACGAGCAGTACTTC.

This clone appeared a single time. The chain combines TRBV6-5 with TRBJ1-4; D not certain. Germline values: CDR1 MNHEY, CDR2 SVGAGI. V lost 2 bases and J 6 bases, leaving 10 bases between the germline ends. The CDR3 spans 14 residues. Here the CDR3 reads CASSYRGSDEKLFF. CDR3 nucleotides: TGTGCCAGCAGTTACCGGGGTTCGGATGAAAAACTGTTTTTT.

The J gene is TRBJ2-1, the V gene TRBV19; 8 bases fit TRBD1. CDR1 and CDR2 (germline): LNHDA, SQIVND (reference sequence). The CDR3 covers 12 residues. Here the CDR3 DNA reads TGTGTCAGCACAGGGGGTGGCAATGAGCAGTTCTTC. Translation: CVSTGGGNEQFF.

The rearrangement uses TRBV2 and TRBJ1-5; D remains ambiguous. The CDR3 runs to 11 residues. The germline V and J ends were trimmed by 5 bases and 4 bases, with 3 bases remaining between them. Germline V gives CDR1 SNHLY, CDR2 FYNNEI. The CDR3 protein is CASSLNQPQHF. The CDR3 DNA is TGTGCCAGCAGTCTAAATCAGCCCCAGCATTTT. The full variable domain, with the rest looked up from reference TRBV2 and TRBJ1-5, is EPEVTQTPSHQVTQMGQEVILRCVPISNHLYFYWYRQILGQKVEFLVSFYNNEISEKSEIFDDQFSVERPDGSNFTLKIRSTKLEDSAMYFCASSLNQPQHFGDGTRLSIL.

The rearrangement joins TRBV5-6 to TRBJ1-2; tentative D call: TRBD1 (6 bases). Germline V gene sequence: CDR1 SGHDT, CDR2 YYEEEE. V lost 4 bases, J lost 8 bases, and 18 bases lay in between. This CDR3 region has 14 residues. Written as DNA, the CDR3 is TGTGCCAGCAGCGCAGGGACACCTGCACAAGGCTACACCTTC. Translating gives CASSAGTPAQGYTF.

The chain has TRBV19 and TRBJ1-5; D is unclear. The CDR3 spans 17 residues. Germline CDR1 LNHDA, CDR2 SQIVND (reference sequence). V lost 7 bases and J lost 2, with 21 bases in between. CDR3 coding DNA: TGTGCCAGTACCCCAGGCATCGGAATTTCTCGCAATCAGCCCCAGCATTTT. This encodes CASTPGIGISRNQPQHF.

The rearrangement joins TRBV18 to TRBJ2-3; D not resolved. CDR3 length: 14 amino acids. CDR1 is KGHSH, CDR2 LQKENI, per germline. The V end lost 3 bases, the J end lost 0 bases, and 7 bases lay between the germline ends. The CDR3 sequence is CASSPIESTDTQYF. The DNA for the CDR3 is TGTGCCAGCTCACCTATAGAGAGCACAGATACGCAGTATTTT.

V usage is TRBV5-1 and J usage is TRBJ1-5; D unresolved. CDR1 is SGHRS and CDR2 is YFSETQ in the germline V gene. Trimming stripped 0 bases from V and 9 bases from J, with 13 bases between. This CDR3 is 14 amino acids long. CDR3 nucleotides: TGCGCCAGCAGCTTGGGAGCGGGCGAAGGGCCCCAGCATTTT. It yields the protein CASSLGAGEGPQHF.

This rearrangement joins TRBV19 to TRBJ2-1; 14 nucleotides agree with TRBD2. The CDR3 is made up of 19 amino acids. The germline V gene has CDR1 LNHDA and CDR2 SQIVND (reference sequence). Trimming cost V 1 base and J 0 bases; bases outside gene matches: 5. The CDR3: CASSIARTSGRNSYNEQFF. CDR3 in DNA: TGTGCCAGTAGTATAGCTAGGACTAGCGGGAGGAACTCCTACAATGAGCAGTTCTTC.